This T cell receptor beta chain is from a study of blood T cell repertoires in COVID-19. Germline CDR1 and CDR2: SGHTS and YDEGEE. The V gene end was trimmed by 4 bases and the J gene end by 4 bases; junction bases not matched to a gene: 6. The CDR3 runs to 14 residues. The assay was immunoSEQ multiplex PCR, and TCRdb's table has in-frame clones only and misses some. The repertoire has approximately 91,000 clones, roughly 87% of them found once; the top ten carry more than 4.5%. The sequencing sample was made of peripheral blood. The TCR sequence derives from a man between 70 and 80 years old with acute or convalescent COVID-19. This chain joins TRBV5-8 and TRBJ1-1; TRBD1 agrees at 8 bases. CDR3: CASSNHRGGTEAFF. CDR3 bases: TGTGCCAGCAGCAATCACAGGGGGGGCACTGAAGCTTTCTTT.